The clone carrying this T cell receptor beta chain was seen at least ten times. The antigen remains undetermined. The data were obtained in a study of blood T cells in healthy people across ages. PCR was performed a second time for about 7 to 11 cycles using a sample-barcoded 5' primer and a J-beta primer mix. Each CDR3 protein is one row after TCRdb ran MiXCR on the 5' RACE reads. The sample shows hundreds of thousands of distinct CDR3 sequences, approximately 30% of them seen only once. V was pared by 1 base and J by 3 bases, with 9 bases between. CDR1 is SGDLS and CDR2 is YYNGEE in the germline V gene. The CDR3 has 14 residues. Notes on the study in general: Reliance upon unsorted PBMCs precluded definitive naive versus antigen-experienced comparison. Diversity was estimated from one million T cells, and these estimates were considered underestimates. Roughly linearly, TCR beta diversity per million T cells fell as age increased. Relative to aged donors, long-lived donors carried more naive CD4+ cells and displayed higher diversity.

The chain carries TRBV9 and TRBJ2-3; D might be TRBD2 (6 bases). The sequencing sample was made of blood. The TCR sequence derives from a woman aged 80 or older in good health. CDR3 in DNA: TGTGCCAGCAGCGTATTGGGGGGTACAGATACGCAGTATTTT. It is translated as CASSVLGGTDTQYF.